One and the same sample provided the 11 T cell receptor beta chains below, sequenced in a study of blood T cell repertoires in COVID-19. The table came from immunoSEQ multiplex PCR; TCRdb's copy has only in-frame clones and leaves some out. Seen here are more than 95,000 clones, about 80% observed once, and the top ten hold approximately 7%. Material for sequencing was peripheral blood. The receptors shown here come from a man between 65 and 85 years old with active or convalescent COVID-19.

As concerns this clone: The junction differs from germline at one of its ends, possibly a read error. The V gene is TRBV7-7, the J gene TRBJ2-2; 9 bases agree with TRBD1. The germline CDR1 and CDR2 sequences are SSHAT and FNYEAQ (reference sequence). This CDR3 is built from 17 residues. This CDR3 is CASSTPRDRASTGELFF. As DNA, the CDR3 is TGTGCTAGCAGCACCCCTCGGGACAGGGCGAGTACCGGGGAGCTGTTTTTT.

V and J are TRBV5-1 and TRBJ1-6; 7 bases line up with TRBD1. The CDR3 contains 15 residues. In germline, CDR1 is SGHRS, CDR2 YFSETQ. J lost 5 bases, V lost 4 bases, and 6 bases had no gene match. Here the CDR3 reads CASSPGQADNSPLHF. The CDR3 DNA reads as TGCGCCAGCAGCCCCGGACAGGCAGATAATTCACCCCTCCACTTT.

This chain links TRBV5-1 with TRBJ1-6; no clear D gene. This CDR3 comprises 15 residues. Per germline, CDR1 SGHRS and CDR2 YFSETQ. The germline V and J ends were trimmed by 0 bases and 5 bases, with 9 bases remaining between them. CDR3: CASSLVSQNNSPLHF. CDR3 DNA: TGCGCCAGCAGCTTGGTTAGTCAAAATAATTCACCCCTCCACTTT. Together with reference TRBV5-1 and TRBJ1-6, the CDR3 gives the full variable domain: KAGVTQTPRYLIKTRGQQVTLSCSPISGHRSVSWYQQTPGQGLQFLFEYFSETQRNKGNFPGRFSGRQFSNSRSEMNVSTLELGDSALYLCASSLVSQNNSPLHFGNGTRLTVT.

This clone showed up just a few times. The V gene is TRBV15, the J gene TRBJ2-5; the D gene is possibly TRBD2 (6 bases). Deletions cut 5 bases from V and 9 bases from J, with 22 bases between. The CDR3 is 15 amino acids. The germline CDR1 and CDR2 sequences are LNHNV and YYDKDF (reference sequence). CDR3: CATSVSPSALVAQYF. CDR3 DNA sequence: TGTGCCACCAGCGTATCCCCTAGCGCGTTAGTGGCCCAGTACTTC.

V is TRBV6-5 and J is TRBJ2-5; the match to TRBD1 covers 7 bases. Per germline, CDR1 MNHEY and CDR2 SVGAGI. The trim removed 5 bases at V and 5 bases at J, leaving 8 bases unmatched. This CDR3 is built from 14 residues. The CDR3 DNA is TGTGCCAGCAGTCCCCGACAGGGAGCGGAGACCCAGTACTTC. Encoded protein: CASSPRQGAETQYF.

This chain connects TRBV5-1 to TRBJ2-1; D remains ambiguous. CDR1 and CDR2 (germline): SGHRS, YFSETQ. V was pared by 3 bases and J by 3 bases, with 16 bases between. The CDR3 contains 16 residues. The CDR3 sequence is CASSSNPLALYNEQFF. The CDR3 DNA reads TGCGCCAGCAGCTCAAACCCATTGGCTCTCTACAATGAGCAGTTCTTC.

The gene calls are TRBV18 and TRBJ1-5; D may be TRBD1 (6 bases). Trimming removed 3 bases at V and 0 bases at J, with 9 bases between. The CDR3 runs 15 residues. CDR1 and CDR2 (germline): KGHSH, LQKENI. CDR3 region: CASSPDSSSNQPQHF. The CDR3 DNA reads TGTGCCAGCTCACCGGACAGCTCTAGCAATCAGCCCCAGCATTTT.

The rearrangement joins TRBV29-1 to TRBJ2-7; TRBD1 is a possible D gene (5 bases). This CDR3 has 13 amino acids. Germline-derived CDR1 and CDR2 are SQVTM and ANQGSEA. V was pared by 5 bases and J by 2 bases, with 13 bases between. The CDR3, as DNA: TGCAGCGTTTGGTCAGGGCGAACCTACGAGCAGTACTTC. Translated, it gives CSVWSGRTYEQYF.

The chain combines TRBV7-2 with TRBJ2-5, with 10 bases lining up with TRBD1. Germline V lookup: CDR1 SGHTA, CDR2 FQGNSA. Germline trimming cut 4 bases from V and 5 bases from J; bases unmatched to any gene: 10. The CDR3 is made up of 16 amino acids. CDR3 DNA sequence: TGTGCCAGCAGCTATCAGACAGGGGGCGCCAGGGAGACCCAGTACTTC. Protein product: CASSYQTGGARETQYF. The whole variable domain, remainder taken from reference TRBV7-2 and TRBJ2-5, is GAGVSQSPSNKVTEKGKDVELRCDPISGHTALYWYRQSLGQGLEFLIYFQGNSAPDKSGLPSDRFSAERTGGSVSTLTIQRTQQEDSAVYLCASSYQTGGARETQYFGPGTRLLVL.

This clone has a count of ten or more. The rearrangement links TRBV4-3 to TRBJ2-7; TRBD1 is a possible D gene (6 bases). CDR3 size: 15 residues. CDR1 and CDR2 (germline): LGHNA, YSLEER. Trimming took 3 bases from V and 6 from J, leaving 18 bases between them. CDR3 amino acids: CASSHESLTGSEQYF. The CDR3 nucleotides are TGCGCCAGCAGCCACGAGTCCCTAACAGGGTCCGAGCAGTACTTC.

The chain employs TRBV11-2 and TRBJ2-3; no firm D call. The V end lost 5 bases, the J end lost 0 bases, and 12 bases lay between the germline ends. There are 15 residues in the CDR3. Germline lookup yields CDR1 SGHAT and CDR2 FQNNGV. This CDR3 reads CASSAYRESTDTQYF. The CDR3 DNA is TGTGCCAGCAGCGCATACAGAGAGAGCACAGATACGCAGTATTTT.